This entry lists 18 T cell receptor beta chains sequenced from one sample in a study of blood T cells in healthy people across ages. Using a J-beta primer mix together with a sample-barcoded 5' primer, a second PCR was run for roughly 6 to 11 cycles. TCRdb re-derived calls from the 5' RACE reads in MiXCR, one entry per CDR3 protein. Among more than 1,400,000 distinct CDR3 sequences listed, 42% were seen once. The sequencing input was blood. These receptors came from a woman aged 18-29 years in good health.

This clonotype has only one observation. V gene TRBV27 combines with J gene TRBJ1-1; D ambiguous. This CDR3 has 15 amino acids. Trimming left V 0 bases short and J 0 bases short, with 8 bases between. Germline V gene data show CDR1 as MNHEY and CDR2 as SMNVEV (reference sequence). CDR3 region: CASSLSSGLNTEAFF. For the CDR3, the DNA is TGTGCCAGCAGTTTATCGAGCGGGTTGAACACTGAAGCTTTCTTT.

The rearrangement uses TRBV30 and TRBJ2-3; 8 bases match TRBD2. The CDR3 has 15 amino acids. CDR1 GTSNPN and CDR2 SVGIG come from the germline V gene (reference sequence). Losses at the gene ends were 3 bases for V and 6 bases for J; bases not matched to a gene: 11. Here the CDR3 reads CAWSVKRGPPDTQYF. As DNA, the CDR3 is TGTGCCTGGAGCGTAAAGCGGGGGCCTCCCGATACGCAGTATTTT.

The chain uses TRBV6-1 and TRBJ1-2; tentatively, D is TRBD1 (5 bases). The CDR3 contains 14 residues. Germline values: CDR1 MNHNS, CDR2 SASEGT. Trimming pared 1 base from V and 9 bases from J, leaving 15 bases between. The CDR3 region is CASSEGDQISSYTF. The CDR3 coding sequence is TGTGCCAGCAGTGAAGGGGACCAAATAAGTAGCTACACCTTC.

The chain recombines TRBV12-3 or TRBV12-4 with TRBJ1-2; D not resolved. V was clipped by 2 bases and J by 0 bases, with 7 bases between them. The CDR3 spans 14 residues. In DNA, the CDR3 is TGTGCCAGCAGTTTACACGCCGCTAACTATGGCTACACCTTC. The encoded protein is CASSLHAANYGYTF.

The rearrangement uses TRBV6-1 and TRBJ2-1, with 7 nucleotides matching TRBD1. The closer fit of TRBJ2-7 to the DNA end suggests the J call may be wrong. Germline values: CDR1 MNHNS, CDR2 SASEGT. The CDR3 runs to 13 residues. CDR3 sequence (DNA): TGTGCCAGCAGGGGGGACAGCCACAATGAGCAGTACTTC. It codes for CASRGDSHNEQYF.

This chain connects TRBV6-2 or TRBV6-3 to TRBJ2-5; no clear D gene. This CDR3 contains 15 residues. The germline V and J ends were trimmed by 8 bases and 5 bases, with 21 bases remaining between them. Per germline, CDR1 MNHEY and CDR2 SVGEGT. Written as DNA, the CDR3 is TGTGCCAGCGATTTGAACCCCACAACTGGGGAGACCCAGTACTTC. It yields the protein CASDLNPTTGETQYF.

This clonotype was counted at least ten times. V gene TRBV25-1 combines with J gene TRBJ2-7; perhaps D is TRBD1 or TRBD2 (5 bases each). V gave up 9 bases and J gave up 0 bases, with 12 bases separating them. This CDR3 has 13 residues. The germline V gene encodes CDR1 MGHDK and CDR2 SYGVNS. CDR3 nucleotides: TGTGCCAGAACGGGGCCTTACTCCTACGAGCAGTACTTC. Amino acid sequence: CARTGPYSYEQYF.

The chain recombines TRBV7-2 with TRBJ1-5, with D tentatively TRBD1 (6 bases). Per germline, CDR1 SGHTA and CDR2 FQGNSA. The CDR3 is 18 residues long. Deletions cut 1 base from V and 0 bases from J, with 16 bases between. CDR3 in amino acids: CASSLVLVGGASNQPQHF. The CDR3 nucleotides are TGTGCCAGCAGCTTAGTTTTAGTAGGGGGGGCTAGCAATCAGCCCCAGCATTTT.

The chain has TRBV20-1 and TRBJ1-5, with 11 positions matching TRBD1. V dropped 6 bases and J dropped 4; count of bases not matched to a gene: 14. The germline gives CDR1 DFQATT, CDR2 SNEGSKA (reference sequence). The CDR3 spans 17 residues. CDR3 nucleotide sequence: TGCAGTGCAACCGGGGGACAGGGGGTACCAGTGAATCAGCCCCAGCATTTT. This translates into CSATGGQGVPVNQPQHF.

The rearrangement links TRBV6-5 to TRBJ2-7; the D call may be TRBD1 or TRBD2 (5 bases each). Trimming took 2 bases from V and 3 from J, leaving 14 bases between them. Germline V CDR1 and CDR2: MNHEY, SVGAGI. The CDR3 has 15 amino acids. The chain's CDR3 is CASSYRWGWDYEQYF. CDR3 DNA sequence: TGTGCCAGCAGTTACCGTTGGGGGTGGGACTACGAGCAGTACTTC.

Concerning this clonotype: At one boundary the junction diverges from the germline segment, which might be a read error. The CDR3: CASSHNPSRGEKPFF. CDR3 bases: TGTGCCAGCAGCCATAACCCGTCCCGAGGCGAAAAACCGTTTTTT. This chain joins TRBV3-1 and TRBJ1-4; D remains ambiguous. Germline assignment: CDR1 LGHDT and CDR2 YNNKEL (reference sequence). This CDR3 has 15 residues. The full variable domain, rest sourced from reference TRBV3-1 and TRBJ1-4, is DTAVSQTPKYLVTQMGNDKSIKCEQNLGHDTMYWYKQDSKKFLKIMFSYNNKELIINETVPNRFSPKSPDKAHLNLHINSLELGDSAVYFCASSHNPSRGEKPFFGSGTQLSVL.

This clonotype was observed a handful of times. This chain uses TRBV10-2 with TRBJ2-1, with D unresolved. CDR1 is WSHSY and CDR2 is SAAADI in the germline V gene. This CDR3 has 14 amino acids. The V and J ends lost 4 bases and 0 bases respectively, with 7 bases between them. The CDR3 region has the DNA TGCGCCAGCAGTGTACCGCCCTCCTACAATGAGCAGTTCTTC. Encoded protein: CASSVPPSYNEQFF.

The rearrangement uses TRBV3-1 and TRBJ2-1; 11 bases line up with TRBD2. The CDR3 covers 16 residues. The germline V gene has CDR1 LGHDT and CDR2 YNNKEL (reference sequence). Trimming at V came to 2 bases and at J to 7 bases, leaving 7 bases not matched to a gene. Here the CDR3 reads CASSQLRGLAENEQFF. The DNA for the CDR3 is TGTGCCAGCAGCCAACTACGGGGACTAGCGGAAAATGAGCAGTTCTTC.

This clonotype was seen a handful of times. The chain is built from TRBV12-3 or TRBV12-4 and TRBJ2-7, with a tentative D call TRBD1 (6 bases). The CDR3 sequence is 15 residues long. Between the trimmed V and J ends, which lost 6 bases and 1 base, there was a span of 16 bases. CDR3 in DNA: TGTGCCAGCAGCCCCTACAGGGTCCCGTCCTACGAGCAGTACTTC. It codes for CASSPYRVPSYEQYF.

This clonotype has a handful of counts. The chain combines TRBV20-1 with TRBJ1-4, with D possibly TRBD1 on 6 matching bases. The V and J ends lost 4 bases and 8 bases respectively, with 11 bases between them. Germline V gene data show CDR1 as DFQATT and CDR2 as SNEGSKA (reference sequence). This CDR3 is 12 amino acids long. The CDR3 bases are TGCAGTGCTACTCGGGGGCAGGAAAAACTGTTTTTT. Translated, it gives CSATRGQEKLFF.

The chain recombines TRBV20-1 with TRBJ2-3; D remains ambiguous. CDR3 length equals 13 residues. Germline V gene data show CDR1 as DFQATT and CDR2 as SNEGSKA (reference sequence). V lost 2 bases and J 3 bases, leaving 9 bases between the germline ends. CDR3 sequence (DNA): TGCAGTGCTAGACCGCACGTGACAGATACGCAGTATTTT. As protein: CSARPHVTDTQYF.

Note on this clonotype: A read error may produce the germline difference seen at one junction end. The chain is built from TRBV4-1 and TRBJ1-5; D is unclear. CDR1 MGHRA and CDR2 YSYEKL come from the germline V gene. CDR3 length equals 14 residues. The CDR3 protein is CACSLRVPNQPQHF. CDR3 in DNA: TGCGCCTGCAGCCTACGGGTTCCCAATCAGCCCCAGCATTTT.

CDR3: CASSQDYPDAASGNTIYF. CDR3 nucleotides: TGTGCCAGCAGCCAAGATTACCCGGACGCCGCCTCTGGAAACACCATATATTTT. The rearrangement joins TRBV3-1 to TRBJ1-3; D gene ambiguous. V was clipped by 0 bases and J by 0 bases, with 15 bases between them. CDR3 length: 18 amino acids. Germline lookup yields CDR1 LGHDT and CDR2 YNNKEL (reference sequence).